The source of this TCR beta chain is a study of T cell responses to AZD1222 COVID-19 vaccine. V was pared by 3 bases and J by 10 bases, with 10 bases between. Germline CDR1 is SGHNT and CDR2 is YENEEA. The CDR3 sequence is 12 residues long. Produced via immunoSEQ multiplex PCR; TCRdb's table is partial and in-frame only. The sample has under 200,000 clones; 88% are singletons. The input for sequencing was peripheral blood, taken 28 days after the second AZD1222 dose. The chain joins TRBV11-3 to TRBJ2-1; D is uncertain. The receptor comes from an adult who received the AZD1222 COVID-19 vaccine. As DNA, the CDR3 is TGTGCCAGCAGCTTCCCGGATGGGGAGCAGTTCTTC. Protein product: CASSFPDGEQFF.